This TCR beta chain was documented in a study of patients and donors after allogeneic stem cell transplantation. TCRdb processed the RT-PCR reads anew with MiXCR; each CDR3 protein has one entry. Among tens of thousands of distinct CDR3 sequences listed, around a quarter were seen once. The V end was cut by 0 bases, the J end by 8 bases, with 10 bases between. This CDR3 is built from 12 residues. Per germline, CDR1 DFQATT and CDR2 SNEGSKA (reference sequence). This rearrangement joins TRBV20-1 to TRBJ1-2; D is ambiguous. The material sequenced was blood, either unsorted or a sorted T cell fraction (not recorded which). This sequence originates from a human donor who was either an allogeneic HSCT recipient or a stem cell or donor lymphocyte infusion donor (not recorded which). It is not recorded whose cells these are; they may come from a transplant donor. For the CDR3, the DNA is TGCAGTGCTAGAGATGGGTGGGGAGGCTACACCTTC. Encoded protein: CSARDGWGGYTF.